The clone carrying this T cell receptor (beta chain) was picked up one time. The antigen is unknown. The study recruited healthy Caucasian donors from Russia who were aged about 6 to 95. These data originate in a study of blood T cells in healthy people across ages. V lost 0 bases to trimming and J lost 3 bases; unmatched junction nucleotides: 9. This CDR3 has 18 amino acids. The V gene's germline CDR1 is SGHVS and CDR2 FQNEAQ. Study results and limitations: Strong correlation existed between TCR beta diversity and naive T cell percentage.

The second PCR ran about 6 to 11 cycles with a sample-barcoded 5' primer and J-beta primers. Each cDNA molecule received a tag from a template-switch adaptor that had 12 random nucleotides. TCRdb re-analysed the 5' RACE reads in MiXCR, keeping a single row per CDR3 protein. In the table there are about 1.6 million distinct CDR3 sequences, around 35% of which are singletons. This TCR was recovered from a woman younger than 45 in good health. Sequencing was carried out using blood. The V gene is TRBV7-8, the J gene TRBJ2-1; 9 bases agree with TRBD2. The CDR3 nucleotides read TGTGCCAGCAGCTTAGCGTCACCTAGACTAGCGGTCTACAATGAGCAGTTCTTC. This sequence encodes CASSLASPRLAVYNEQFF.